The present TCR beta chain was sequenced within a study of blood T cell repertoires in COVID-19. Background on the study: PBMCs, B-cell-depleted T cells, or T cells provided the cDNA or gDNA that made up the material.

With 3 bases clipped from V and 0 bases from J, the junction kept 3 bases outside the gene matches. The CDR3 consists of 15 residues. Germline V gene sequence: CDR1 LNHDA, CDR2 SQIVND (reference sequence). In terms of age and location, participants ranged from about 18 to 95 years and lived in about two dozen US areas. Assignment of participants to cohorts was predicated upon participant-reported clinical history. Clones were read by immunoSEQ multiplex PCR, and TCRdb kept only the in-frame ones, dropping some. The data contain around 190,000 clones, roughly 87% of them seen just once; the ten biggest clones take up around 10%.

This clonotype originated in a man aged 18 to 30 with acute COVID-19. The chain employs TRBV19 and TRBJ2-3; 7 bases are shared with TRBD2. The sequenced material came from PBMCs or T cells enriched from blood (not recorded which). The CDR3 loop is CASSIREASTDTQYF. The CDR3 DNA sequence: TGTGCCAGTAGTATTCGGGAGGCGAGCACAGATACGCAGTATTTT.